What follows is one T cell receptor (beta chain) and its context. The data stem from a study of radiotherapy plus CTLA-4 blockade in lung cancer. Germline V gives CDR1 SGDLS, CDR2 YYNGEE. The CDR3 contains 15 residues. V was shortened by 0 bases and J by 1 base, with 10 bases between the two germline ends. Sequenced by immunoSEQ multiplex PCR; TCRdb stores in-frame clones only, minus some. This sample has about 41,000 clones, with approximately 76% found just once. This chain connects TRBV9 to TRBJ1-1, with unresolved D. Sequenced material: peripheral blood, taken from a patient treated with radiotherapy plus ipilimumab. This receptor was identified in a human donor with non-small cell lung cancer who had stable disease on radiotherapy plus ipilimumab. In nucleotides, the CDR3 is TGTGCCAGCAGCGTAGACCCCGTTTCGAACACTGAAGCTTTCTTT. It specifies CASSVDPVSNTEAFF.